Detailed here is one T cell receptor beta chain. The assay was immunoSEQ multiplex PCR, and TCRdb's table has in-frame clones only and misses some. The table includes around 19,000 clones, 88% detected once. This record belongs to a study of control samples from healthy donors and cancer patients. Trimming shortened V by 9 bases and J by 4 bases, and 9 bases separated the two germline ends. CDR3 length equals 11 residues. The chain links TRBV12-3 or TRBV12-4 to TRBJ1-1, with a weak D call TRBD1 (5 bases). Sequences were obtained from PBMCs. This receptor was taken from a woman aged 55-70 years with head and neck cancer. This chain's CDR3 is CASGRVTEAFF. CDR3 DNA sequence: TGTGCCAGTGGCAGGGTCACTGAAGCTTTCTTT.